This is a list of T cell receptor beta chains from one sample in a study of CD8 T cells in ankylosing spondylitis. TCRdb ran MiXCR on the 5' RACE reads and lists one entry per CDR3 protein. The sample yields about 200,000 distinct CDR3 sequences, about a quarter seen once. The sample taken for sequencing was blood, either unsorted or a sorted T cell fraction (not recorded which). These receptors came from a male donor with ankylosing spondylitis or in good health (not recorded which). Both conserved end residues are part of each CDR3. A D gene is named only where the DNA matches it firmly. Clone sizes are given selectively: once, few, many, or a class where the clone is expanded.

J,D,size,V,CDR3,DNA
TRBJ1-5,.,few,TRBV20-1,CSAPKGFSDQPQHF,TGCAGTGCTCCCAAGGGGTTTTCAGATCAGCCCCAGCATTTT
TRBJ2-3,.,many,TRBV29-1,CSVGSGTSTDTQYF,TGCAGCGTTGGATCCGGGACTAGCACAGATACGCAGTATTTT
TRBJ2-1,TRBD2,.,TRBV10-3,CAISPLTSGSYNEQFF,TGTGCCATCAGCCCCCTCACTAGCGGATCCTACAATGAGCAGTTCTTC
TRBJ2-1,.,many,TRBV5-6,CATGRGAYNEQFF,TGTGCCACTGGTCGGGGCGCCTACAATGAGCAGTTCTTC
TRBJ2-1,TRBD2,.,TRBV7-2,CASSPRTSNNEQFF,TGTGCCAGCAGCCCCAGGACTAGCAACAATGAGCAGTTCTTC
TRBJ2-2,.,many,TRBV20-1,CSAPGLYTGELFF,TGCAGTGCCCCCGGACTTTACACCGGGGAGCTGTTTTTT
TRBJ1-4,TRBD1,many,TRBV5-1,CASSQGQDNEKLFF,TGCGCCAGCTCGCAGGGACAGGATAATGAAAAACTGTTTTTT
TRBJ1-2,TRBD1,.,TRBV4-2,CASSPGDRGLYGYTF,TGTGCCAGCAGCCCAGGAGACAGGGGGCTCTATGGCTACACCTTC
TRBJ2-1,.,many,TRBV20-1,CSAGTQVVNEQFF,TGCAGTGCCGGGACGCAGGTTGTAAATGAGCAGTTCTTC
TRBJ2-1,TRBD2,many,TRBV7-9,CASSIAGVTVYNEQFF,TGTGCCAGCAGCATAGCGGGAGTCACGGTATACAATGAGCAGTTCTTC
TRBJ2-5,TRBD2,.,TRBV9,CASSVTAGETQYF,TGTGCCAGCAGCGTAACAGCGGGGGAGACCCAGTACTTC
TRBJ2-3,TRBD1,.,TRBV20-1,CSARGADRGSTDTQYF,TGCAGTGCTAGGGGAGCGGACAGGGGAAGCACAGATACGCAGTATTTT
TRBJ1-1,TRBD1,many,TRBV29-1,CSVDSRQGWTEAFF,TGCAGCGTTGATTCCCGACAGGGTTGGACTGAAGCTTTCTTT
TRBJ2-1,TRBD2,many,TRBV5-5,CASSGGLAGVKNEQFF,TGTGCCAGCAGCGGGGGGCTAGCGGGAGTAAAAAATGAGCAGTTCTTC
TRBJ2-4,.,many,TRBV11-1,CASSPGTQRAKNIQYF,TGTGCCAGCAGCCCGGGGACACAAAGAGCCAAAAACATTCAGTACTTC
TRBJ2-4,.,many,TRBV11-1,CASSSLGGRTTGGLKNIQYF,TGTGCCAGCAGCTCCTTAGGAGGCCGCACCACCGGAGGCCTCAAAAACATTCAGTACTTC
TRBJ2-5,.,.,TRBV29-1,CSVVPGETQETQYF,TGCAGCGTTGTTCCAGGGGAGACCCAAGAGACCCAGTACTTC
TRBJ2-1,TRBD2,once,TRBV19,CASQGLAGARDQFF,TGTGCCAGCCAAGGACTAGCGGGAGCGCGTGATCAGTTCTTC
TRBJ2-6,.,.,TRBV12-3/TRBV12-4,CASGEDGGANVLTF,TGTGCCAGCGGGGAGGACGGAGGGGCCAACGTCCTGACTTTC
TRBJ2-1,.,many,TRBV29-1,CSVEDFSGRDYNEQFF,TGCAGCGTTGAAGATTTCTCCGGCAGGGACTACAATGAGCAGTTCTTC
TRBJ2-2,TRBD2,.,TRBV27,CAVGSGRDTGELFF,TGTGCTGTGGGTAGCGGGAGGGACACCGGGGAGCTGTTTTTT
TRBJ2-1,.,many,TRBV5-5,CASRKDGDYYNEQFF,TGTGCCAGCAGGAAGGACGGGGATTACTACAATGAGCAGTTCTTC
TRBJ2-7,TRBD1,many,TRBV6-5,CASSYLPTGGGEQYF,TGTGCCAGCAGTTACCTACCGACAGGGGGCGGCGAGCAGTACTTC
TRBJ1-4,.,.,TRBV20-1,CSAKGAVHEKLFF,TGCAGTGCCAAAGGGGCAGTTCATGAAAAACTGTTTTTT
TRBJ2-5,.,many,TRBV3-1,CASSQRRQETQYF,TGTGCCAGCAGCCAGCGAAGGCAAGAGACCCAGTACTTC
TRBJ2-1,.,many,TRBV5-1,CASSLELSYNEQFF,TGCGCCAGCAGCTTGGAGCTTTCCTACAATGAGCAGTTCTTC
TRBJ2-7,.,.,TRBV12-3/TRBV12-4,CASSSFRTREEGEQYF,TGTGCCAGCAGTTCCTTTCGGACCAGGGAGGAAGGCGAGCAGTACTTC
TRBJ1-6,.,many,TRBV12-3/TRBV12-4,CASSSALSSYNSPLHF,TGTGCCAGCAGTTCCGCGTTGAGCTCCTATAATTCACCCCTCCACTTT
TRBJ1-2,TRBD1,few,TRBV5-1,CASKTTGGNYYGYTF,TGCGCCAGCAAAACAACAGGGGGTAATTACTATGGCTACACCTTC
TRBJ2-7,TRBD2,.,TRBV7-2,CASGLSSGSYEQYF,TGTGCCAGCGGGTTGTCTAGCGGTTCCTACGAGCAGTACTTC
TRBJ2-7,TRBD2,many,TRBV9,CASSPNTGGIYEQYF,TGTGCCAGCAGCCCCAACACGGGGGGGATCTACGAGCAGTACTTC
TRBJ2-1,.,.,TRBV11-2,CASGGGPKLGEQFF,TGTGCCAGTGGGGGCGGACCGAAACTCGGTGAGCAGTTCTTC
TRBJ2-7,.,many,TRBV24-1,CATSDFGDGPSYEQYF,TGTGCCACCAGTGATTTTGGGGACGGTCCCTCCTACGAGCAGTACTTC
TRBJ2-7,TRBD2,.,TRBV20-1,CSARVGTSVYEQYF,TGCAGTGCTAGGGTCGGGACTAGCGTTTACGAGCAGTACTTC
TRBJ1-2,.,.,TRBV20-1,CSASTPGLHGYTF,TGCAGTGCTAGCACACCGGGTCTCCATGGCTACACCTTC
TRBJ2-7,.,many,TRBV7-6,CASSPSRTGGPYEQYF,TGTGCCAGCAGCCCTTCACGTACAGGAGGACCCTACGAGCAGTACTTC
TRBJ2-1,.,few,TRBV7-9,CASSRLGNEQFF,TGTGCCAGCAGCCGACTAGGCAATGAGCAGTTCTTC
TRBJ2-7,TRBD1,many,TRBV5-5,CASSLSPGTGGYEQYF,TGTGCCAGCAGCTTGTCCCCCGGGACAGGGGGCTACGAGCAGTACTTC
TRBJ2-5,.,.,TRBV29-1,CSVDQGQETQYF,TGCAGCGTTGACCAGGGGCAAGAGACCCAGTACTTC
TRBJ2-1,.,many,TRBV7-7,CASSRSGFYNEQFF,TGTGCTAGCAGCCGTAGTGGGTTCTACAATGAGCAGTTCTTC
TRBJ1-4,.,many,TRBV20-1,CSAREESPPQALFF,TGCAGTGCTAGAGAGGAATCCCCCCCACAGGCACTGTTTTTT